One and the same sample provided the 11 T cell receptor beta chains below, sequenced in a study of regulatory T cells in long-lasting Graves disease (dated by TCRdb to the early 2020s). The sample's time point label, decoded: persistent/refractory GD, antithyroid drugs over 5 years with positive TRAb. RNA was extracted from PBMCs in TRIzol for both TCR sequencing and RNA sequencing. Receptors were amplified or captured by multiplex PCR. Sequencing took place on an Illumina HiSeq 4000. TCR beta libraries were built with iRepertoire HTBI primers and Arm-PCR amplification of CDR3 regions. The raw public data were reprocessed by TCRdb itself: fastp quality trimming at Q25, MiXCR clonotype calling, in-frame beta chains only. Rows merge per CDR3 protein into single entries with the most common DNA and genes. This sample lists around 430,000 distinct CDR3 sequences; 22% were detected once. The ten largest clones represent around 13% of the sample.

The starting material was peripheral blood mononuclear cells (PBMCs), obtained when the disease was refractory, from a patient treated with antithyroid drugs. These receptors were collected from a female donor with Graves disease.

Worth noting for this clonotype: The junction differs from germline at one of its ends, possibly a read error. The rearrangement uses TRBV7-3 and TRBJ2-2; TRBD2 matches 10 bases. The CDR3 covers 15 residues. Germline V gene data show CDR1 as SGHTA and CDR2 as FQGTGA. The CDR3 loop reads CASSEQTSGTGELFF. CDR3 nucleotide sequence: TGTGCTAGCAGCGAACAGACTAGCGGGACCGGGGAGCTGTTTTTT. Full variable domain (remainder filled in from reference TRBV7-3 and TRBJ2-2): GAGVSQTPSNKVTEKGKYVELRCDPISGHTALYWYRQSLGQGPEFLIYFQGTGAADDSGLPNDRFFAVRPEGSVSTLKIQRTERGDSAVYLCASSEQTSGTGELFFGEGSRLTVL.

This clonotype appeared a few times. The chain links TRBV3-1 to TRBJ2-7, with D uncertain. The CDR3 is made up of 12 amino acids. V was pared by 3 bases and J by 6 bases, with 9 bases between. Looked up from germline, CDR1 is LGHDT and CDR2 is YNNKEL (reference sequence). The CDR3 reads CASSHPQGEQYF. CDR3 in DNA: TGTGCCAGCAGCCATCCACAAGGCGAGCAGTACTTC.

Points on this clonotype: The germline gene is not matched at one end of the junction; a read error may be the cause. The V and J genes are TRBV29-1 and TRBJ2-5; D tentatively fits TRBD1 or TRBD2 (5 bases each). The germline V gene encodes CDR1 SQVTM and CDR2 ANQGSEA. This CDR3 comprises 11 residues. The CDR3 reads CSVELGETQCF. CDR3 nucleotide sequence: TGCAGCGTTGAGCTAGGGGAGACCCAGTGCTTC.

This clonotype was recorded at least ten times. The chain links TRBV6-1 to TRBJ1-1, with D unresolved. The CDR3 is 12 amino acids. The V end lost 8 bases, the J end lost 1 base, and 8 bases lay between the germline ends. Germline CDR1 and CDR2: MNHNS and SASEGT. CDR3 in amino acids: CASAESNTEAFF. CDR3 nucleotide sequence: TGTGCCAGCGCGGAGTCGAACACTGAAGCTTTCTTT.

This rearrangement joins TRBV5-1 to TRBJ2-7, with TRBD1 matching over 12 bases. Germline trimming cut 4 bases from V and 4 bases from J; bases unmatched to any gene: 6. Germline V gene data show CDR1 as SGHRS and CDR2 as YFSETQ. The CDR3 runs to 15 residues. Written as DNA, the CDR3 is TGCGCCAGCAGCCAGGGACAGGGGGCAAGATACGAGCAGTACTTC. Its protein product is CASSQGQGARYEQYF.

About this clonotype: A much larger clone differs from this one at a single base, so this may be a read error. V usage is TRBV2 and J usage is TRBJ1-6; TRBD1 is a possible D gene (5 bases). Germline V lookup: CDR1 SNHLY, CDR2 FYNNEI. This CDR3 spans 12 amino acids. The CDR3 loop is CASGREGSPLYF. The CDR3 nucleotides read TGTGCCAGTGGGAGGGAGGGGTCACCCCTCTACTTT.

This clonotype turned up a few times. Given a much more abundant clone one base away, this may be a read error. The chain has TRBV19 and TRBJ2-7; D may match TRBD1 or TRBD2 (5 bases each). The ends were cut back, 5 bases at V and 3 bases at J, with 11 bases in the middle. Germline V CDR1 and CDR2: LNHDA, SQIVND (reference sequence). The CDR3 is 13 residues long. The CDR3 loop is CASSGSRDYEQYF. CDR3 sequence (DNA): TGTGCCAGTAGTGGGAGCAGGGACTACGAGCAGTACTTC.

This chain joins TRBV7-6 and TRBJ1-2; 10 positions match TRBD1. In germline, CDR1 is SGHVS, CDR2 FNYEAQ. This CDR3 contains 16 residues. V shed 2 bases, J shed 3 bases, and the junction held 6 bases outside the gene matches. Written as DNA, the CDR3 is TGTGCCAGCAGCTTAAGTCGGACAGGGGGGTACTATGGCTACACCTTC. It codes for CASSLSRTGGYYGYTF.

The rearrangement joins TRBV24-1 to TRBJ2-5; D is perhaps TRBD1 (6 bases). Deletions cut 7 bases from V and 5 bases from J, with 19 bases between. This CDR3 has 15 residues. The germline gives CDR1 KGHDR, CDR2 SFDVKD. The CDR3 sequence: CATSKYRDGVETQYF. In nucleotides, the CDR3 is TGTGCCACCAGCAAATACAGGGATGGGGTGGAGACCCAGTACTTC.

In this sample, this clonotype turned up many times. V usage is TRBV6-1 and J usage is TRBJ2-2, with D perhaps matching TRBD2 (6 bases). Trimming removed 6 bases at V and 1 base at J, with 9 bases between. Germline loops: CDR1 MNHNS, CDR2 SASEGT. CDR3 length: 14 amino acids. The CDR3 here is CASSWGGNTGELFF. Here the CDR3 DNA reads TGTGCCAGCAGCTGGGGAGGGAACACCGGGGAGCTGTTTTTT.

The J gene is TRBJ2-2, the V gene TRBV5-1; D perhaps matches TRBD2 (6 bases). Germline V gives CDR1 SGHRS, CDR2 YFSETQ. V lost 0 bases, J lost 5 bases, and 11 bases lay in between. This CDR3 has 15 residues. CDR3 amino acids: CASSLAGLATGELFF. CDR3 nucleotide sequence: TGCGCCAGCAGCTTGGCGGGACTGGCAACCGGGGAGCTGTTTTTT.